This T cell receptor beta chain comes out of a study of cytomegalovirus exposure and HLA in healthy donors. PCR involved 60 Vbeta and 13 Jbeta primers. Sequencing used immunoSEQ multiplex PCR; TCRdb keeps in-frame clones, though not all of them. The sample has 80,000 or so clones; about 75% are singletons. CDR1 and CDR2 (germline): MGHDK, SYGVNS. The CDR3 is 16 amino acids. V lost 5 bases, J lost 0 bases, and 14 bases lay in between. Of note for this clone: The target antigen is unknown.

Study-level results: In an earlier analysis, most TCR beta V segments were productive about 87% or about 30% of the time. High specificity and sensitivity for cytomegalovirus status were reported for the classifier.

The chain carries TRBV25-1 and TRBJ2-1, with D unclear. The sequenced sample consisted of PBMCs. The TCR was taken from a man aged 55 to 70 in good health and CMV-seropositive. The CDR3 reads CASSPRGSSSYNEQFF. In DNA form, the CDR3 reads TGTGCCAGCAGTCCCCGAGGCAGTAGCTCCTACAATGAGCAGTTCTTC.